The 3 T cell receptor beta chains given below trace back to one sample, sequenced in a study of cytomegalovirus exposure and HLA in healthy donors. With 60 Vbeta and 13 Jbeta primers, the PCR was carried out. Measured with immunoSEQ multiplex PCR; TCRdb has only the in-frame clones, and not every one. The table records 90,000 to 120,000 clones, about 74% of them present only once. The sample taken for sequencing was PBMCs. The source is a woman aged 40 to 50 in good health and CMV-seropositive.

The CDR3 loop is CASSDQGPEAFF. DNA for the CDR3: TGCGCCAGCAGTGATCAGGGCCCTGAAGCTTTCTTT. The chain links TRBV10-1 to TRBJ1-1; possible D gene TRBD1, 5 bases. The CDR3 loop spans 12 amino acids. The ends were cut back, 3 bases at V and 6 bases at J, with 8 bases in the middle. CDR1 and CDR2 from the germline V gene are WNHNN and SYGVQD (reference sequence).

The chain carries TRBV5-1 and TRBJ1-1; D gene ambiguous. The CDR3 consists of 14 residues. Trimming left V 0 bases short and J 2 bases short, with 8 bases between. Germline lookup yields CDR1 SGHRS and CDR2 YFSETQ. The CDR3 DNA is TGCGCCAGCAGCTTGGACGGCGGCAACACTGAAGCTTTCTTT. It is translated as CASSLDGGNTEAFF.

V usage is TRBV5-1 and J usage is TRBJ2-3; tentatively, D is TRBD2 (6 bases). Germline V gene data show CDR1 as SGHRS and CDR2 as YFSETQ. This CDR3 has 13 residues. Trimming took 4 bases from V and 6 from J, leaving 12 bases between them. The CDR3 DNA reads as TGCGCCAGCAGCCCCCGGGGGTTGGATACGCAGTATTTT. It encodes CASSPRGLDTQYF.